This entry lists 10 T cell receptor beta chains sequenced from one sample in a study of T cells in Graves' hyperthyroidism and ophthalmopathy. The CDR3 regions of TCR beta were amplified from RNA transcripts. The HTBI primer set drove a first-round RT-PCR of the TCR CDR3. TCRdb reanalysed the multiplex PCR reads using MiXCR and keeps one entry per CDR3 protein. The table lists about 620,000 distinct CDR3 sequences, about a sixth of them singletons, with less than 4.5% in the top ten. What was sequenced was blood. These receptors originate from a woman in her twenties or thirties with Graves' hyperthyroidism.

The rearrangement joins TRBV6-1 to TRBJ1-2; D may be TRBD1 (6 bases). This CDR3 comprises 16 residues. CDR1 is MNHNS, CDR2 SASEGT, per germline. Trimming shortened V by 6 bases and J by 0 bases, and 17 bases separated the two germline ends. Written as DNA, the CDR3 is TGTGCCAGCAGCGAAACGTCGGGGGCTCCTAACTATGGCTACACCTTC. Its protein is CASSETSGAPNYGYTF.

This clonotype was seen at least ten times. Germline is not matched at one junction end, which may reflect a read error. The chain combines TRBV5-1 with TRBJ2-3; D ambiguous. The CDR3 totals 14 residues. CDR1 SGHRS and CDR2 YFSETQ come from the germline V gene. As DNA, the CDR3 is TGTGCCAGCAGTCGAGACGGCAGCACAGATACGCAGTATTTT. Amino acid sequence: CASSRDGSTDTQYF.

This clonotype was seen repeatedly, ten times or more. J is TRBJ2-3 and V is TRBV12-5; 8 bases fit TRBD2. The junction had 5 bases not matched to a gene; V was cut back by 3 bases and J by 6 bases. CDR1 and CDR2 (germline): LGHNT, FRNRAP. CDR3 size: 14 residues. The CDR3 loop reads CASGLAGVRDTQYF. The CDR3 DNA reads TGTGCTAGTGGTTTAGCGGGAGTCCGGGATACGCAGTATTTT.

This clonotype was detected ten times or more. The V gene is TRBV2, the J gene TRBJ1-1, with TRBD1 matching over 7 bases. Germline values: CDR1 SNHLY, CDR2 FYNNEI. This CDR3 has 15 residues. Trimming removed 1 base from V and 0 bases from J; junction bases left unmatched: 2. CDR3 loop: CASSEGQGLNTEAFF. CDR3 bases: TGTGCCAGCAGTGAAGGACAGGGACTGAACACTGAAGCTTTCTTT. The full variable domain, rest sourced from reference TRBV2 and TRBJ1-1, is EPEVTQTPSHQVTQMGQEVILRCVPISNHLYFYWYRQILGQKVEFLVSFYNNEISEKSEIFDDQFSVERPDGSNFTLKIRSTKLEDSAMYFCASSEGQGLNTEAFFGQGTRLTVV.

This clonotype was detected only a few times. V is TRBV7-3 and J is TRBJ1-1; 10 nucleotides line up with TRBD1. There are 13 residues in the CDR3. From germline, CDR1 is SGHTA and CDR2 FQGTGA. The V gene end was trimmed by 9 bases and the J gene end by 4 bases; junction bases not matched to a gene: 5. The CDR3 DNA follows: TGTGCCAGTCTCCGGGACAGGGGCACTGAAGCTTTCTTT. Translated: CASLRDRGTEAFF.

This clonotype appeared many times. CDR3 in DNA: TGTGCCAGCAGCCTCGGAAAGAATCAGCCCCAGCATTTT. It is translated as CASSLGKNQPQHF. This sequence joins TRBV7-9 and TRBJ1-5; D gene uncertain. Trimming cost V 5 bases and J 4 bases, with 9 bases left between them. The CDR3 is 13 residues long. Germline V gene lookup returns CDR1 SEHNR and CDR2 FQNEAQ (reference sequence).

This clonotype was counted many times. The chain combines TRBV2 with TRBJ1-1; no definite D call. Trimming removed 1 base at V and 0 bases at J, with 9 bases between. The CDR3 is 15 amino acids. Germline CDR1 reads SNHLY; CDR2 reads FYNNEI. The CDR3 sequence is CASSEESVVNTEAFF. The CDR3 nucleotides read TGTGCCAGCAGTGAAGAGTCAGTAGTGAACACTGAAGCTTTCTTT.

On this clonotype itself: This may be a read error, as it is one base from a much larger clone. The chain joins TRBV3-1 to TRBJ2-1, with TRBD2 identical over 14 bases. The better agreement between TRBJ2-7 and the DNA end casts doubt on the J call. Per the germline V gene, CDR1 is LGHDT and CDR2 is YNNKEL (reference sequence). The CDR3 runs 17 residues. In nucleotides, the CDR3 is TGTGCCAGCAGCCAAGATCCTAGGACTAGCGGGAGGAATGAGCAGTACTTC. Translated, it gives CASSQDPRTSGRNEQYF.

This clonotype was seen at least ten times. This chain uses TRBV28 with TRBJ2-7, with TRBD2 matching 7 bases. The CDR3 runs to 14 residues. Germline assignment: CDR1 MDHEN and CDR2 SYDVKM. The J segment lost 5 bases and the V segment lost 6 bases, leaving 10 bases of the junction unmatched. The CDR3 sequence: CASSLRGVRNEQYF. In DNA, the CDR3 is TGTGCCAGCAGCCTCCGGGGGGTAAGAAACGAGCAGTACTTC.

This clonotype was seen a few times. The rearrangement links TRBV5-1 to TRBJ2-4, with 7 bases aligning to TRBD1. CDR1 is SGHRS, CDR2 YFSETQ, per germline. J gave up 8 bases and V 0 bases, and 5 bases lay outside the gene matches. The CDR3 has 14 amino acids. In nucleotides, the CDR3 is TGCGCCAGCAGCTTGGGACAGGGTGTTGACATTCAGTACTTC. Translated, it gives CASSLGQGVDIQYF.